A single sample gave rise to the 3 T cell receptor beta chains below, sequenced in a study of blood T cell repertoires in COVID-19. Method: immunoSEQ multiplex PCR; TCRdb's copy keeps in-frame clones and lacks some. The sample shows 150,000 or so clones, about 85% of them seen only once. Material: peripheral blood. The receptors come from a man in his 70s who had recovered from COVID-19.

This rearrangement joins TRBV25-1 to TRBJ2-2, with D perhaps TRBD1 (6 bases). The CDR3 sequence is 13 residues long. Germline CDR1 is MGHDK and CDR2 is SYGVNS. V lost 8 bases to trimming and J lost 5 bases, with 12 bases between them. CDR3 in DNA: TGTGCCAGCGGGGGCGTTTGGACCGGGGAGCTGTTTTTT. As protein: CASGGVWTGELFF.

The chain employs TRBV7-3 and TRBJ1-1; D is undetermined. The CDR3 sequence is 13 residues long. Per germline, CDR1 SGHTA and CDR2 FQGTGA. The germline V and J ends were trimmed by 3 bases and 1 base, with 6 bases remaining between them. The CDR3 nucleotides read TGTGCCAGCAGCTTTGCAGGGAACACTGAAGCTTTCTTT. It encodes CASSFAGNTEAFF.

This rearrangement joins TRBV5-3 to TRBJ1-5, with 7 nucleotides matching TRBD1. TRBV5-3 is classed as an ORF, of uncertain function. V shed 4 bases, J shed 4 bases, and the junction held 17 bases outside the gene matches. The CDR3 contains 18 residues. CDR3 amino acids: CARSPDGTAIWTNQPQHF. The CDR3 region has the DNA TGTGCCAGAAGCCCGGACGGGACAGCCATTTGGACAAATCAGCCCCAGCATTTT.